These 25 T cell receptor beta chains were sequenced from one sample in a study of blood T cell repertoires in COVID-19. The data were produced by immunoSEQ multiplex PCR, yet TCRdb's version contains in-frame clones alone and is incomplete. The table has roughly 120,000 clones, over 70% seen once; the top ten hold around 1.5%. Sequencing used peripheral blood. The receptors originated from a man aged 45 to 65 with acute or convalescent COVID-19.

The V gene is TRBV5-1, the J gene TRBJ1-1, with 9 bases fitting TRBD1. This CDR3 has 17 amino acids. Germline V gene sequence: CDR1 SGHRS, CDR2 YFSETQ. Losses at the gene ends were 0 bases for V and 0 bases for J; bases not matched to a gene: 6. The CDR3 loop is CASSLVGQGYMNTEAFF. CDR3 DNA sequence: TGCGCCAGCAGCTTGGTGGGACAGGGCTACATGAACACTGAAGCTTTCTTT. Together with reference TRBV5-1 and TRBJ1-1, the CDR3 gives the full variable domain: KAGVTQTPRYLIKTRGQQVTLSCSPISGHRSVSWYQQTPGQGLQFLFEYFSETQRNKGNFPGRFSGRQFSNSRSEMNVSTLELGDSALYLCASSLVGQGYMNTEAFFGQGTRLTVV.

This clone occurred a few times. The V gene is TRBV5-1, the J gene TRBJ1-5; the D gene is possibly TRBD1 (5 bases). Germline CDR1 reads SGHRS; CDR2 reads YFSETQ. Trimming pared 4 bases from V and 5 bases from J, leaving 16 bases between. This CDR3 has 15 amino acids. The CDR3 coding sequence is TGCGCCAGCAGCGTAGGGACTCAAGGGGATCAGCCCCAGCATTTT. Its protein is CASSVGTQGDQPQHF.

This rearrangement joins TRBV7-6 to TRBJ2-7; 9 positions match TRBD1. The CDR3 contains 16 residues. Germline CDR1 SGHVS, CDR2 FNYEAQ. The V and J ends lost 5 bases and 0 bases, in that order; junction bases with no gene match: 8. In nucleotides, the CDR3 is TGTGCCAGCAGCGAGGGACAGGGTCTAAGCTCCTACGAGCAGTACTTC. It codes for CASSEGQGLSSYEQYF.

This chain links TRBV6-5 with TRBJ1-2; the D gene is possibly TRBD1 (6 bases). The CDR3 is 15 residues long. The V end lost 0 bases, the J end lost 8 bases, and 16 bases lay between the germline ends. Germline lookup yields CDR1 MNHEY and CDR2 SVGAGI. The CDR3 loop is CASSYSEGTRGGYTF. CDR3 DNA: TGTGCCAGCAGTTACTCTGAGGGAACCAGGGGCGGCTACACCTTC.

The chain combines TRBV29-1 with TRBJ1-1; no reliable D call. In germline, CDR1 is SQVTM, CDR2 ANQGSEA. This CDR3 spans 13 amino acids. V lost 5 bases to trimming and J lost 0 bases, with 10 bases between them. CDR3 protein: CSVFRELNTEAFF. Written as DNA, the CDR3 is TGCAGCGTTTTCCGGGAGTTGAACACTGAAGCTTTCTTT.

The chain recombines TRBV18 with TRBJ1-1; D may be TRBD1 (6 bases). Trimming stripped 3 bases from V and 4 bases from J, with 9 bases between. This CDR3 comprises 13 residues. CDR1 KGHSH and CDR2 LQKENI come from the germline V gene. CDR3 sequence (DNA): TGTGCCAGCTCACCGTTAGGGGGCACTGAAGCTTTCTTT. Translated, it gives CASSPLGGTEAFF.

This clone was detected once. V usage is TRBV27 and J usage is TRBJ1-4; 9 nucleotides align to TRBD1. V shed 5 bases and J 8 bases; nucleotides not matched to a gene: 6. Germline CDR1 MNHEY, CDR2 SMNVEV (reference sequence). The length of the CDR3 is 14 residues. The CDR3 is CASSATGGMEKLFF. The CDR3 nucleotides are TGTGCCAGCAGTGCTACAGGGGGCATGGAAAAACTGTTTTTT.

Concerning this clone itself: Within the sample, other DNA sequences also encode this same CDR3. The CDR3, as DNA: TGTGCCAGCAGCCAAGATTGGACTAGCGGGGTAGCGGATACGCAGTATTTT. Translation gives CASSQDWTSGVADTQYF. The chain recombines TRBV3-1 (or the pseudogene TRBV3-2) with TRBJ2-3, with 12 bases identical to TRBD2. V shed 0 bases and J 6 bases; nucleotides not matched to a gene: 7. There are 17 residues in the CDR3. CDR1 is LGHDT and CDR2 is YNNKEL in the germline V gene (reference sequence).

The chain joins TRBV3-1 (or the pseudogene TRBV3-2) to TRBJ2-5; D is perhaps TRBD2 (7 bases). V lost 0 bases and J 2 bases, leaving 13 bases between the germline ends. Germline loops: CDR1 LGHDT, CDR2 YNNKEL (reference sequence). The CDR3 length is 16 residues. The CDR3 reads CASSQERGGTQETQYF. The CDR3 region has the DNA TGTGCCAGCAGCCAAGAGAGGGGGGGGACACAAGAGACCCAGTACTTC.

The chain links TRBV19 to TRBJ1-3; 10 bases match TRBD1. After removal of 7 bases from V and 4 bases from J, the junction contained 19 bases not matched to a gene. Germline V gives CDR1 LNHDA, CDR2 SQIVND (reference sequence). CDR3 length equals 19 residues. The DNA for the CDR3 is TGTGCCAGTAAAATGTCCCCGGGACAGGGGATGATGAGAGGAAACACCATATATTTT. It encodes CASKMSPGQGMMRGNTIYF.

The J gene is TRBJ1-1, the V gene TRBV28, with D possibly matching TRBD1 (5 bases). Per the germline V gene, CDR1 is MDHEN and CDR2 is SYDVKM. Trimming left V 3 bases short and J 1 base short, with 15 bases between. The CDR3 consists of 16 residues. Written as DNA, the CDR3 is TGTGCCAGCAGTTTTCAGTTGGGGCGGGGGAACACTGAAGCTTTCTTT. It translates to CASSFQLGRGNTEAFF.

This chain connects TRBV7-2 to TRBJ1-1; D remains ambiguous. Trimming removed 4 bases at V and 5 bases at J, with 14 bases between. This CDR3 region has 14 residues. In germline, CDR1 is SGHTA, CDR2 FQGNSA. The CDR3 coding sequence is TGTGCCAGCAGCTGGTATTCGGTCGGGACTGAAGCTTTCTTT. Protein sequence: CASSWYSVGTEAFF.

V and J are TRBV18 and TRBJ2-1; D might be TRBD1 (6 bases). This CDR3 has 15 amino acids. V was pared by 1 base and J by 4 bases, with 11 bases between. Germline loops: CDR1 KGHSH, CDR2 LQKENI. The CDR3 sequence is CASSPRAGQYNEQFF. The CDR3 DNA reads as TGTGCCAGCTCACCACGGGCTGGACAGTACAATGAGCAGTTCTTC.

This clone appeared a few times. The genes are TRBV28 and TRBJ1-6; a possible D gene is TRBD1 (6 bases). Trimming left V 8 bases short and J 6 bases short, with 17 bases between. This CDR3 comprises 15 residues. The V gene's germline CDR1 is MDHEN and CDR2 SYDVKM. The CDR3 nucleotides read TGTGCCAGCCGGAGCCAGGGGATTCGTAATTCACCCCTCCACTTT. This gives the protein CASRSQGIRNSPLHF.

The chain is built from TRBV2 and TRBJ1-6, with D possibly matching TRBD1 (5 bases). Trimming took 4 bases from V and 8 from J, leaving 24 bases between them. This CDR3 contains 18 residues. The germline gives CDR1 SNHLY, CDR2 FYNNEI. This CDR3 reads CASSVSYSRRVEDSPLHF. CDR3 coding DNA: TGTGCCAGCAGTGTCAGTTATTCTCGCAGGGTCGAGGATTCACCCCTCCACTTT.

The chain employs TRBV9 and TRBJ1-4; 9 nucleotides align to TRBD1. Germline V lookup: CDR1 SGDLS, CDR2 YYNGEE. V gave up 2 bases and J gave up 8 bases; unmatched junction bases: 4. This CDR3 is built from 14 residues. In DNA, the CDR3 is TGTGCCAGCAGCGTGGGACAGGGAAGAGAAAAACTGTTTTTT. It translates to CASSVGQGREKLFF.

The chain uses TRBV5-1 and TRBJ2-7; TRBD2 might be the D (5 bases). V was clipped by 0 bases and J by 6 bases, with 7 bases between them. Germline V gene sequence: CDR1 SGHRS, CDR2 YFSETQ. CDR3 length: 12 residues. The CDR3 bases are TGCGCCAGCAGCTTGGGAGGGAGCGAGCAGTACTTC. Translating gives CASSLGGSEQYF.

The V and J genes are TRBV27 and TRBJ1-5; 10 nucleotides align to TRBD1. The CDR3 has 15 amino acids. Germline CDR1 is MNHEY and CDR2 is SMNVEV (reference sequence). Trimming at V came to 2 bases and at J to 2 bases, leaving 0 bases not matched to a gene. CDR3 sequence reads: CASSLGTGGNQPQHF. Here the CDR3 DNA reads TGTGCCAGCAGTTTAGGGACAGGGGGCAATCAGCCCCAGCATTTT.

CDR3 region: CASSPGGYTEAFF. DNA of the CDR3: TGTGCCAGCAGTCCAGGGGGCTACACTGAAGCTTTCTTT. V gene TRBV28 combines with J gene TRBJ1-1, with 8 bases that match TRBD1. With V trimmed by 5 bases and J by 3 bases, 2 bases remained unmatched. The CDR3 is 13 residues long. Germline V CDR1 and CDR2: MDHEN, SYDVKM.

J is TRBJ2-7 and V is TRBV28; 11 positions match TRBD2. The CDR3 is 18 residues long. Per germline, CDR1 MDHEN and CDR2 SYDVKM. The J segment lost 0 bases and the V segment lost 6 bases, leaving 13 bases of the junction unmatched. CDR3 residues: CASRPGKLAGGTSYEQYF. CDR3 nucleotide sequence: TGTGCCAGCAGGCCAGGGAAGCTAGCGGGGGGCACCTCCTACGAGCAGTACTTC. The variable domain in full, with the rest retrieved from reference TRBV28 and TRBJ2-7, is DVKVTQSSRYLVKRTGEKVFLECVQDMDHENMFWYRQDPGLGLRLIYFSYDVKMKEKGDIPEGYSVSREKKERFSLILESASTNQTSMYLCASRPGKLAGGTSYEQYFGPGTRLTVT.

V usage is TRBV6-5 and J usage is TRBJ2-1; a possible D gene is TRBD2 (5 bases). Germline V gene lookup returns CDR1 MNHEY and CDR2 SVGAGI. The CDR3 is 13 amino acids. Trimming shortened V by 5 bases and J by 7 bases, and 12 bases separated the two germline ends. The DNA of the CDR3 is TGTGCCAGCAGTCCGGACTTGAAAAATGAGCAGTTCTTC. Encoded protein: CASSPDLKNEQFF.

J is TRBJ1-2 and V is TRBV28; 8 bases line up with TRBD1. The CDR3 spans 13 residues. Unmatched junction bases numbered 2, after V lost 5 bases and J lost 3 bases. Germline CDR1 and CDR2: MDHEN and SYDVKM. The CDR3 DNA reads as TGTGCCAGCAGTCCGGGACAGGACTATGGCTACACCTTC. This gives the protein CASSPGQDYGYTF.

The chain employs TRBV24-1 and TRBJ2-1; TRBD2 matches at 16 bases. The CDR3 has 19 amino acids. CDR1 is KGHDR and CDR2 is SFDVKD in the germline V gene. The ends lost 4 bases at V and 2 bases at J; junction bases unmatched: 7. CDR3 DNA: TGTGCCACCAGTGACCCGGGGACTAGCGGGGGGGCCGCCTACAATGAGCAGTTCTTC. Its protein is CATSDPGTSGGAAYNEQFF.

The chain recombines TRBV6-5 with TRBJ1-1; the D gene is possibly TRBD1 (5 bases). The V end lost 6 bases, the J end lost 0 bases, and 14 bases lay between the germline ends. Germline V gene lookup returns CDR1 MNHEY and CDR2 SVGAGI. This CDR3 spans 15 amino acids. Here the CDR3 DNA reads TGTGCCAGCAGGCAGCTCGGGGGAATGAACACTGAAGCTTTCTTT. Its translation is CASRQLGGMNTEAFF.

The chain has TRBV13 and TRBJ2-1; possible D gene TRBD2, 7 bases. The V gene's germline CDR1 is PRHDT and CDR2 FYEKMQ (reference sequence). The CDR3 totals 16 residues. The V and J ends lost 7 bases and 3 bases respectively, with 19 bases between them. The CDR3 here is CASTKEGGDHYNEQFF. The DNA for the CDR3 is TGTGCCAGCACCAAAGAGGGGGGGGATCACTACAATGAGCAGTTCTTC.